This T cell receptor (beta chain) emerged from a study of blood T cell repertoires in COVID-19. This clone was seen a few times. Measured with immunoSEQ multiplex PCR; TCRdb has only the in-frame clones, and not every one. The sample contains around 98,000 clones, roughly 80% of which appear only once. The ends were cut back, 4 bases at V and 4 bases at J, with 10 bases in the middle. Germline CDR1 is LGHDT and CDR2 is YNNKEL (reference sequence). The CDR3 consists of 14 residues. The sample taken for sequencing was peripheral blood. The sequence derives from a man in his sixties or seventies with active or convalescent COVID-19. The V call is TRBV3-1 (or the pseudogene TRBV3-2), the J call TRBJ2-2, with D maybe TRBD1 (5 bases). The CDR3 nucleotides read TGTGCCAGCAGCCGGACATGGTCCACCGGGGAGCTGTTTTTT. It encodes CASSRTWSTGELFF.